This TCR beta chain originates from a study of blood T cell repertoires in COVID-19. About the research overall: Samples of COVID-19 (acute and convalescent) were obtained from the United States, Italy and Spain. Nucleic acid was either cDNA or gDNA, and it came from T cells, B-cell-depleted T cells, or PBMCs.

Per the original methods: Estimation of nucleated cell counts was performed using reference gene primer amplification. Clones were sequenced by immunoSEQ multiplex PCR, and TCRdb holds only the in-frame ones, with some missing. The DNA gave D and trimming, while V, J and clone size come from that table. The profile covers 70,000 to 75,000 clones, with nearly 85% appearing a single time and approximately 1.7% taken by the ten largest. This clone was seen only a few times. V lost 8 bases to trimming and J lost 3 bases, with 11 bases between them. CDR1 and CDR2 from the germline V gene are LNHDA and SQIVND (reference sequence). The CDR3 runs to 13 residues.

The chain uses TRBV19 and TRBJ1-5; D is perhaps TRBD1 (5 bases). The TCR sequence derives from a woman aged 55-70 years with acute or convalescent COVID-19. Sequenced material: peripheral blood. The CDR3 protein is CASDWGDNQPQHF. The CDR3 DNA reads TGTGCCAGTGATTGGGGGGACAATCAGCCCCAGCATTTT.